The next 10 T cell receptor beta chains were all read from a single sample in a study of control samples from healthy donors and cancer patients. Sequenced by immunoSEQ multiplex PCR; TCRdb stores in-frame clones only, minus some. The sample lists fewer than 95,000 clones, about 85% seen once, with around 20% in the top ten. The specimen was blood. The receptors come from a man younger than 45 in good health.

This chain joins TRBV4-1 and TRBJ2-7; D gene unclear. The CDR3 is made up of 16 amino acids. V was shortened by 0 bases and J by 1 base, with 13 bases between the two germline ends. Germline loops: CDR1 MGHRA, CDR2 YSYEKL. The CDR3 DNA reads as TGCGCCAGCAGCCAAGATCCTGCCAACCCATCCTACGAGCAGTACTTC. Its translation: CASSQDPANPSYEQYF.

V and J are TRBV9 and TRBJ2-3; D not resolved. The CDR3 has 15 amino acids. In germline, CDR1 is SGDLS, CDR2 YYNGEE. Deletions cut 4 bases from V and 0 bases from J, with 12 bases between. The CDR3 sequence is CASSPHPSSTDTQYF. CDR3 DNA sequence: TGTGCCAGCAGCCCACACCCTTCTAGCACAGATACGCAGTATTTT.

The chain employs TRBV9 and TRBJ1-5; TRBD1 might be the D (5 bases). The CDR3 consists of 15 residues. The V gene lost 4 bases and the J gene lost 0 bases, with 11 bases spanning the gap. Germline V CDR1 and CDR2: SGDLS, YYNGEE. The CDR3 is CASSPTGDSNQPQHF. In DNA, the CDR3 is TGTGCCAGCAGCCCGACGGGGGATAGCAATCAGCCCCAGCATTTT.

V gene TRBV9 combines with J gene TRBJ2-6; no reliable D call. The V end was cut by 4 bases, the J end by 0 bases, with 14 bases between. This CDR3 spans 17 amino acids. The V gene's germline CDR1 is SGDLS and CDR2 YYNGEE. The chain's CDR3 is CASSPGSTYSGANVLTF. The CDR3, as DNA: TGTGCCAGCAGCCCGGGCAGTACCTACTCTGGGGCCAACGTCCTGACTTTC.

This clone was counted between two and nine times. This specimen includes other DNA sequences encoding the same CDR3. The rearrangement joins TRBV7-8 to TRBJ2-7; 11 bases align to TRBD2. Germline CDR1 and CDR2: SGHVS and FQNEAQ. V was pared by 7 bases and J by 2 bases, with 19 bases of the junction left unmatched. The CDR3 has 19 amino acids. CDR3 bases: TGTGCCAGCATCAAGACCCTAGCGGGGGGCAGCGGGGGGGCCTACGAGCAGTACTTC. Amino acids: CASIKTLAGGSGGAYEQYF.

J is TRBJ2-3 and V is TRBV6-5; unclear D gene. CDR3 size: 15 residues. V lost 0 bases to trimming and J lost 4 bases, with 11 bases between them. Germline V CDR1 and CDR2: MNHEY, SVGAGI. The CDR3 DNA sequence: TGTGCCAGCAGTTACTCAGGAGCTAGGCCAGATACGCAGTATTTT. Translation gives CASSYSGARPDTQYF.

The chain uses TRBV6-5 and TRBJ1-1; D is perhaps TRBD1 (6 bases). Trimming cost V 5 bases and J 6 bases, with 19 bases left between them. The length of the CDR3 is 15 residues. Germline CDR1 and CDR2: MNHEY and SVGAGI. The CDR3 sequence is CASSQQVQGLPEAFF. The CDR3 coding sequence is TGTGCCAGCAGTCAACAAGTACAGGGTTTACCTGAAGCTTTCTTT.

This rearrangement joins TRBV5-6 to TRBJ1-2; 7 bases map to TRBD1. With V trimmed by 3 bases and J by 4 bases, 9 bases remained unmatched. The CDR3 totals 15 residues. From germline, CDR1 is SGHDT and CDR2 YYEEEE. CDR3 residues: CASSSNRQGTYGYTF. DNA of the CDR3: TGTGCCAGCAGCTCCAACAGACAGGGCACCTATGGCTACACCTTC.

This clone showed up just once. The gene calls are TRBV5-1 and TRBJ1-2, with D unresolved. Looked up from germline, CDR1 is SGHRS and CDR2 is YFSETQ. This CDR3 is built from 19 residues. Trimming stripped 3 bases from V and 1 base from J, with 25 bases between. CDR3 in amino acids: CASSSPTSKSEGDNYGYTF. DNA of the CDR3: TGCGCCAGCAGCTCCCCCACTTCCAAGTCGGAGGGCGATAACTATGGCTACACCTTC.

This chain connects TRBV6-5 to TRBJ2-7, with D tentatively TRBD2 (7 bases). V gave up 6 bases and J gave up 3 bases, with 15 bases separating them. This CDR3 comprises 14 residues. The V gene's germline CDR1 is MNHEY and CDR2 SVGAGI. The CDR3 sequence is CASSPQGGVYEQYF. Here the CDR3 DNA reads TGTGCCAGCAGCCCACAGGGAGGGGTCTACGAGCAGTACTTC.